Listed below are T cell receptor beta chains from one sample, sequenced in a study of blood T cell repertoires in COVID-19. TCRdb's table, derived via immunoSEQ multiplex PCR, lists solely in-frame clones and lacks some. There are about 110,000 clones in the sample; about four fifths occur only once, and 4% to 4.5% lies in the top ten. Sample: peripheral blood. All receptors derive from a woman in her 70s with acute or convalescent COVID-19. Both conserved end residues are part of each CDR3. The D gene is left open where the match is weak. Clone size appears in some rows only: once, few, many, or a class for an expanded clone.

V gene	clone size	D gene	CDR3 length	J gene	CDR3 protein	CDR3 DNA
TRBV10-1	-	TRBD1	15	TRBJ1-1	CASSESGQGRTEAFF	TGCGCCAGCAGTGAGTCGGGACAGGGTAGGACTGAAGCTTTCTTT
TRBV6-5	once	-	15	TRBJ1-5	CASSYGGNSNQPQHF	TGTGCCAGCAGTTACGGAGGTAATAGCAATCAGCCCCAGCATTTT
TRBV6-5	-	-	14	TRBJ2-7	CASSRSSVLYEQYF	TGTGCCAGCAGCCGATCTAGCGTACTGTACGAGCAGTACTTC
TRBV7-2	-	-	14	TRBJ2-1	CATRVASSYNEQFF	TGTGCCACCCGCGTTGCGAGCTCCTACAATGAGCAGTTCTTC
TRBV6-1	once	-	15	TRBJ2-1	CASRISVSFYNEQFF	TGTGCCAGCAGGATATCAGTTTCCTTCTACAATGAGCAGTTCTTC
TRBV2	-	-	15	TRBJ2-2	CASSESLSNTGELFF	TGTGCCAGCAGTGAAAGCCTCTCGAACACCGGGGAGCTGTTTTTT
TRBV30	-	-	19	TRBJ2-3	CAWSVMDWVMGLSTDTQYF	TGTGCCTGGAGTGTAATGGACTGGGTAATGGGATTGAGCACAGATACGCAGTATTTT
TRBV13	-	TRBD1	16	TRBJ2-7	CASSLRSGTASYEQYF	TGTGCCAGCAGCTTACGTTCCGGGACAGCGTCCTACGAGCAGTACTTC
TRBV7-2	-	TRBD2	17	TRBJ2-2	CASSLLAGGANTGELFF	TGTGCCAGCAGCCTACTAGCGGGAGGTGCGAACACCGGGGAGCTGTTTTTT
TRBV25-1	-	-	16	TRBJ1-1	CASSEYRLDMNTEAFF	TGTGCCAGCAGTGAATATAGGTTGGACATGAACACTGAAGCTTTCTTT
TRBV6-1	few	TRBD1	15	TRBJ1-1	CASSEQERDSRGAFF	TGTGCCAGCAGTGAACAGGAAAGGGACAGTCGCGGAGCTTTCTTT
TRBV27	-	TRBD1	14	TRBJ1-2	CASKPRQGVYGYTF	TGTGCCAGCAAACCGCGACAGGGCGTCTATGGCTACACCTTC
TRBV30	-	-	12	TRBJ1-5	CAWKRSYQPQHF	TGTGCCTGGAAGCGGTCCTATCAGCCCCAGCATTTT
TRBV4-1	-	-	16	TRBJ1-5	CASSQGGEISNQPQHF	TGCGCCAGCAGCCAAGGGGGGGAAATTAGCAATCAGCCCCAGCATTTT
TRBV6-5	once	-	15	TRBJ2-1	CASSQDGNSYNEQFF	TGTGCCAGCAGCCAGGACGGGAACTCCTACAATGAGCAGTTCTTC
TRBV4-3	-	TRBD1	13	TRBJ1-6	CASSRNRGSPLHF	TGCGCCAGCAGCCGGAACAGGGGCTCACCCCTCCACTTT
TRBV9	-	-	14	TRBJ1-2	CASSVSVTGYGYTF	TGTGCCAGCAGCGTTTCTGTGACAGGATATGGCTACACCTTC
TRBV5-1	-	TRBD2	17	TRBJ2-3	CASSRYQLAGAPDTQYF	TGCGCCAGCAGCCGATACCAACTAGCGGGAGCCCCAGATACGCAGTATTTT
TRBV3-1/TRBV3-2	-	TRBD2	16	TRBJ2-1	CASSQPLAGGPGEQFF	TGTGCCAGCAGCCAGCCTTTAGCGGGGGGGCCGGGTGAGCAGTTCTTC
TRBV6-2/TRBV6-3	-	-	16	TRBJ1-2	CASSYLGHPANYGYTF	TGTGCCAGCAGTTACTTGGGGCACCCCGCTAACTATGGCTACACCTTC
TRBV7-3	-	TRBD1	13	TRBJ2-5	CASSFTGGETQYF	TGTGCCAGCAGCTTTACAGGGGGGGAGACCCAGTACTTC
TRBV6-5	-	TRBD1	15	TRBJ2-1	CASTIGQASYNEQFF	TGTGCCAGCACCATAGGACAGGCATCCTACAATGAGCAGTTCTTC
TRBV11-2	-	TRBD1	14	TRBJ1-5	CASSPDRGFQPQHF	TGTGCCAGCAGCCCGGACAGGGGCTTTCAGCCCCAGCATTTT
TRBV7-9	-	-	14	TRBJ1-1	CASSLEIAGTEAFF	TGTGCCAGCAGCTTAGAAATTGCGGGGACTGAAGCTTTCTTT
TRBV14	-	TRBD1	20	TRBJ1-5	CASSLTGGTYRGYSNQPQHF	TGTGCCAGCAGCCTGACAGGGGGAACCTATAGGGGATATAGCAATCAGCCCCAGCATTTT
TRBV28	-	TRBD1	13	TRBJ1-1	CASSLSDRGGAFF	TGTGCCAGCAGTTTATCGGACAGGGGTGGTGCTTTCTTT
TRBV28	-	TRBD1	18	TRBJ1-3	CASSFTQTGGFQRNTIYF	TGTGCCAGCAGTTTCACTCAGACAGGGGGTTTCCAGCGAAACACCATATATTTT
TRBV19	-	TRBD2	18	TRBJ2-2	CASRDIRTSGRRTGELFF	TGTGCCAGCCGGGACATACGGACTAGCGGGAGGCGCACCGGGGAGCTGTTTTTT
TRBV6-4	once	TRBD2	16	TRBJ2-3	CASSSERGGRADTQYF	TGTGCCAGCAGTTCTGAGCGGGGGGGCAGGGCAGATACGCAGTATTTT
TRBV6-2/TRBV6-3	-	-	15	TRBJ2-3	CASSLGRQGTDTQYF	TGTGCCAGCAGTTTGGGCCGCCAAGGAACAGATACGCAGTATTTT
TRBV7-6	-	TRBD1	18	TRBJ1-4	CASSSYTPTGEVGEKLFF	TGTGCCAGCAGCTCCTACACCCCGACAGGGGAAGTTGGTGAAAAACTGTTTTTT
TRBV5-1	once	TRBD1	15	TRBJ2-5	CASSWTTQGRETQYF	TGCGCCAGCAGCTGGACGACACAGGGGAGAGAGACCCAGTACTTC
TRBV18	-	-	13	TRBJ1-6	CASQQGINSPLHF	TGTGCCAGCCAACAGGGAATTAATTCACCCCTCCACTTT
TRBV5-4	-	-	14	TRBJ2-1	CASSLSGKYNEQFF	TGTGCCAGCAGCTTGTCGGGGAAGTACAATGAGCAGTTCTTC
TRBV2	-	TRBD2	15	TRBJ2-1	CASRAGTRSYNEQFF	TGTGCCAGCAGGGCCGGGACTAGGAGCTACAATGAGCAGTTCTTC
TRBV6-5	-	-	15	TRBJ1-2	CAITPAGGSNYGYTF	TGTGCCATCACACCCGCGGGGGGGTCAAACTATGGCTACACCTTC
TRBV7-3	-	-	16	TRBJ2-1	CASSLGGGHSYNEQFF	TGTGCCAGCAGCTTGGGTGGCGGCCACTCCTACAATGAGCAGTTCTTC
TRBV7-9	-	-	14	TRBJ2-2	CASSTQGNTGELFF	TGTGCCAGCAGCACACAGGGGAACACCGGGGAGCTGTTTTTT
TRBV18	-	-	12	TRBJ1-2	CASSPDTYGYTF	TGTGCCAGCTCACCAGACACCTATGGCTACACCTTC
TRBV5-1	few	TRBD2	18	TRBJ2-3	CASKGLGASGGAPDTQYF	TGCGCCAGCAAGGGATTAGGGGCTAGCGGGGGGGCCCCAGATACGCAGTATTTT
TRBV4-2	-	-	15	TRBJ1-1	CASSQEQAGNTEAFF	TGTGCCAGCAGCCAAGAACAGGCAGGGAACACTGAAGCTTTCTTT
TRBV3-1/TRBV3-2	-	-	15	TRBJ1-6	CASSLGGTGPSPLHF	TGTGCCAGCAGCCTTGGGGGAACAGGGCCTTCACCCCTCCACTTT
TRBV29-1	-	-	14	TRBJ1-1	CSVTGRGRDTEAFF	TGCAGCGTAACTGGCAGGGGTAGGGACACTGAAGCTTTCTTT
TRBV11-2	-	TRBD1	16	TRBJ1-5	CASSLLGQGLNQPQHF	TGTGCCAGCAGCTTACTGGGACAGGGGCTCAATCAGCCCCAGCATTTT
TRBV5-6	-	TRBD1	14	TRBJ1-6	CASSSRQGNSPLHF	TGTGCCAGCAGCTCACGACAGGGGAATTCACCCCTCCACTTT
TRBV6-1	-	-	15	TRBJ2-7	CASSEARGGGNEQYF	TGTGCCAGCAGTGAAGCCAGAGGGGGGGGGAACGAGCAGTACTTC
TRBV5-1	-	TRBD1	15	TRBJ2-7	CASSSTGQGYNEQYF	TGCGCCAGCAGCTCTACGGGACAGGGTTACAACGAGCAGTACTTC
TRBV4-3	once	-	16	TRBJ2-1	CASSQDLLRGSYEQFF	TGCGCCAGCAGCCAAGATTTACTGCGGGGATCATACGAGCAGTTCTTC
TRBV7-2	-	-	16	TRBJ1-6	CASSLDGSSYNSPLHF	TGTGCCAGCAGCTTGGACGGGAGCTCCTATAATTCACCCCTCCACTTT
TRBV27	-	TRBD1	14	TRBJ1-2	CASGTGALKYGYTF	TGTGCCAGCGGGACAGGGGCGCTAAAGTATGGCTACACCTTC
TRBV10-1	-	-	14	TRBJ1-2	CASSESTEPYGYTF	TGCGCCAGCAGTGAGTCGACAGAACCCTATGGCTACACCTTC
TRBV5-1	-	TRBD2	18	TRBJ2-7	CASSPTRGTSGSFREQYF	TGCGCCAGCAGCCCAACTAGAGGGACTAGCGGGAGTTTTCGCGAGCAGTACTTC
TRBV4-2	-	TRBD2	16	TRBJ2-3	CASSQGLAGGIDTQYF	TGTGCCAGCAGCCAGGGACTAGCGGGGGGGATAGATACGCAGTATTTT
TRBV10-3	once	-	12	TRBJ1-5	CAIRTENQPQHF	TGTGCCATCAGGACAGAGAATCAGCCCCAGCATTTT
TRBV5-1	once	TRBD1	15	TRBJ1-2	CASSPTGGQGTGYTF	TGCGCCAGCAGCCCGACCGGTGGACAGGGTACTGGCTACACCTTC
TRBV5-6	once	-	14	TRBJ1-2	CASSPTGHATGYTF	TGTGCCAGCAGCCCTACAGGGCATGCGACTGGCTACACCTTC
TRBV18	-	TRBD1	15	TRBJ1-1	CASSPPTGLNTEAFF	TGTGCCAGCTCACCACCGACAGGGTTGAACACTGAAGCTTTCTTT
TRBV18	-	-	17	TRBJ1-6	CASSPPSAGPPNSPLHF	TGTGCCAGCTCACCACCCTCCGCGGGGCCGCCAAATTCACCCCTCCACTTT
TRBV19	-	TRBD1	13	TRBJ1-4	CASKRDSNEKLFF	TGTGCCAGTAAGAGGGACAGTAATGAAAAACTGTTTTTT
TRBV7-2	-	-	16	TRBJ2-6	CASSLGPGSGANVLTF	TGTGCCAGCAGCTTAGGCCCAGGGTCTGGGGCCAACGTCCTGACTTTC